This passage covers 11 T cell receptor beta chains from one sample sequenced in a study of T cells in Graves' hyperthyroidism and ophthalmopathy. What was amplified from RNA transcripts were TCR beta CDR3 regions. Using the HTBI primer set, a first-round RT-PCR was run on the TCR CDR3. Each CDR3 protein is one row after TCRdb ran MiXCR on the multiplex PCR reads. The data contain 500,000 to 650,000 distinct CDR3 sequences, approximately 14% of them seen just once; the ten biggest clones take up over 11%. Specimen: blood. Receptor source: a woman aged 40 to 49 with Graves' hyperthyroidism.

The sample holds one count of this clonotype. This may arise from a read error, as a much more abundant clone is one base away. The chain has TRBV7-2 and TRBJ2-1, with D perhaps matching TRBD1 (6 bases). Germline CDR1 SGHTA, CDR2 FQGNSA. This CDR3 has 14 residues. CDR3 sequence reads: CAGSLDSLLNEQFF. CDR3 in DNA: TGTGCCGGCAGCCTGGACAGTCTACTCAATGAGCAGTTCTTC.

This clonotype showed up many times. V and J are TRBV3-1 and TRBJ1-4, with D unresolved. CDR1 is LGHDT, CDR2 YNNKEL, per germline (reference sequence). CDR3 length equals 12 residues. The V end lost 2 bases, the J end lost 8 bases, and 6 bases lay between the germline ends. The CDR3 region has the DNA TGTGCCAGCAGCCAACAAGGGGAAAAACTGTTTTTT. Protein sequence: CASSQQGEKLFF.

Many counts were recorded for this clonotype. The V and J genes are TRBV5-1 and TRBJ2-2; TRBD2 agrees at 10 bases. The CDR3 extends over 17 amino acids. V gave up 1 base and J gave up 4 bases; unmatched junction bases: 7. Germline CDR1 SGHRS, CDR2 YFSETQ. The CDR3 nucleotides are TGCGCCAGCAGCTTGTCCGCTAGCGGGAGTTCCACCGGGGAGCTGTTTTTT. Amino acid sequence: CASSLSASGSSTGELFF.

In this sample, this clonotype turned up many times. CDR3 sequence (DNA): TGTGCCAGCATTCCGGGACAATATAATTCACCCCTCCACTTT. Protein: CASIPGQYNSPLHF. This chain joins TRBV2 and TRBJ1-6, with D possibly matching TRBD1 (6 bases). Looked up from germline, CDR1 is SNHLY and CDR2 is FYNNEI. The CDR3 covers 14 residues. Trimming took off 7 bases at V and 4 bases at J, with 11 bases between the two ends.

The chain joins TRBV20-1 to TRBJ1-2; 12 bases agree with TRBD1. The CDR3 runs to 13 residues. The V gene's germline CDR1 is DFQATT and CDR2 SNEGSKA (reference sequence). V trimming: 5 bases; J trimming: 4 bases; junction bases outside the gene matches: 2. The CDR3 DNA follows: TGCAGTGCTGGGACAGGGGGCCGCTATGGCTACACCTTC. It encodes CSAGTGGRYGYTF.

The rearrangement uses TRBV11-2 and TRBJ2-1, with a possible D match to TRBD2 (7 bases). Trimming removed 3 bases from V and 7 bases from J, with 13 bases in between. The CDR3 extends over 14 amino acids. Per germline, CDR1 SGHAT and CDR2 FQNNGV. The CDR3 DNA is TGTGCCAGCAGCTTTGGGGGGGCGCGGAATGAGCAGTTCTTC. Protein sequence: CASSFGGARNEQFF.

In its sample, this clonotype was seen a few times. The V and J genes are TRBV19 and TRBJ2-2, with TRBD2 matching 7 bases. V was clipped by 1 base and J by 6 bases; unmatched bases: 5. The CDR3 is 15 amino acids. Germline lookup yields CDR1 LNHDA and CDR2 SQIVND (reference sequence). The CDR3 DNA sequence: TGTGCCAGTAGTATAGGTGCGGGAGTCCCCGGGGAGCTGTTTTTT. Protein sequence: CASSIGAGVPGELFF.

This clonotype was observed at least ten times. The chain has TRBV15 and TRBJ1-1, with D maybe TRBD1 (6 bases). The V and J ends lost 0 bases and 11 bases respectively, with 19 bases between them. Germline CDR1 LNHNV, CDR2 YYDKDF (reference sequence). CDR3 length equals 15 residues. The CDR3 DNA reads TGTGCCACCAGCAGAGATTTATCTGAGGGGGGGCCGGCTTTCTTT. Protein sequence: CATSRDLSEGGPAFF.

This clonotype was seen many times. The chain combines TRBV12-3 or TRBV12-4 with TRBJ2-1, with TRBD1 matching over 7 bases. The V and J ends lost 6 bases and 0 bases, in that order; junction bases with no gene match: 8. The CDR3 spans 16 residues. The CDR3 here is CASRYLGGLSYNEQFF. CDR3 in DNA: TGTGCCAGCAGGTATTTAGGGGGCCTCTCCTACAATGAGCAGTTCTTC.

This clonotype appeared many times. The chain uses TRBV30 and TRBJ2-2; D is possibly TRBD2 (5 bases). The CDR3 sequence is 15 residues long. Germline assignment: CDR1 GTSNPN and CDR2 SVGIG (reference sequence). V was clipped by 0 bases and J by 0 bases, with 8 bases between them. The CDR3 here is CAWSVLGSNTGELFF. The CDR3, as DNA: TGTGCCTGGAGTGTACTAGGGTCGAACACCGGGGAGCTGTTTTTT.

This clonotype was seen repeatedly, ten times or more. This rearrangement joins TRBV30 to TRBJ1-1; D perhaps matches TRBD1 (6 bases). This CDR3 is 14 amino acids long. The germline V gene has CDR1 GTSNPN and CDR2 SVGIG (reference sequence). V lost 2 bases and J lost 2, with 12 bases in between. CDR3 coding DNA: TGTGCCTGGAGTTTCGGACAGTCAAACACTGAAGCTTTCTTT. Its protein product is CAWSFGQSNTEAFF.